This is a list of T cell receptor beta chains from one sample in a study of OX40 agonist ivuxolimab in advanced cancers. Sequencing used immunoSEQ multiplex PCR; TCRdb keeps in-frame clones, though not all of them. The sample yields more than 70,000 clones, roughly 82% seen once. Material: CD4+ or CD8+ T cells sorted from blood, obtained in a trial of the OX40 agonist ivuxolimab. Every receptor here comes from an adult with an advanced solid tumor such as melanoma, head and neck, liver or kidney cancer. Each CDR3 is given with its conserved first and last residue. A D gene is named only where the DNA matches it firmly. Clone sizes are given selectively: once, few, many, or a class where the clone is expanded.

d_gene,j_gene,abundance,v_gene,CDR3nt,CDR3aa
NA,TRBJ1-1,NA,TRBV6-5,TGTGCCAGCAGTTACACCACCTTTCGAGGTGAAGCTTTCTTT,CASSYTTFRGEAFF
TRBD2,TRBJ2-2,NA,TRBV7-8,TGTGCCAGCAGCTTAGCGCCGACTAGCGGGAGTTTTAACGGGGAGCTGTTTTTT,CASSLAPTSGSFNGELFF
NA,TRBJ2-5,NA,TRBV4-2,TGTGCCAGCAGCCAAGGTGGGGGCCAAGAGACCCAGTACTTC,CASSQGGGQETQYF
NA,TRBJ2-7,NA,TRBV2,TGTGCCAGCAGTCCCCGTATAGGCGAGCAGTACTTC,CASSPRIGEQYF
NA,TRBJ2-5,once,TRBV4-3,TGCGCCAGCAGCCAAGCGCCGCGGGAGACCCAGTACTTC,CASSQAPRETQYF
NA,TRBJ2-5,NA,TRBV5-1,TGCGCCAGCAGCTTGGATAATGTGCTAGAGACCCAGTACTTC,CASSLDNVLETQYF
NA,TRBJ2-5,NA,TRBV20-1,TGCAGTGCTCCTAGCGCGGCGACCCAGTACTTC,CSAPSAATQYF
TRBD2,TRBJ2-3,NA,TRBV28,TGTGCCAGCAAAGGGACTAGCGGGGATGCAGATACGCAGTATTTT,CASKGTSGDADTQYF
NA,TRBJ1-2,NA,TRBV6-1,TGTGCCAGCAGGGACTACTATGGCTACACCTTC,CASRDYYGYTF
TRBD2,TRBJ2-1,NA,TRBV7-2,TGTGCCAGCAGCTACAGCATGGGAGGGAATGAGCAGTTCTTC,CASSYSMGGNEQFF
NA,TRBJ1-2,few,TRBV14,TGTGCCAGCAGCCAAGATCTCAGGGATTCCGTTGGCTACACCTTC,CASSQDLRDSVGYTF
NA,TRBJ2-4,NA,TRBV7-2,TGTGCCAGCAGCTTAAGGCCCTCTACACTAGCCAAAAACATTCAGTACTTC,CASSLRPSTLAKNIQYF
TRBD2,TRBJ2-1,NA,TRBV7-9,TGTGCCAGCAGACCTCCGACTAGCGGGTACAATGAGCAGTTCTTC,CASRPPTSGYNEQFF
NA,TRBJ1-5,NA,TRBV7-9,TGTGCCAGCAGCAGTGACAGCCAGCCCCAGCATTTT,CASSSDSQPQHF
NA,TRBJ1-5,NA,TRBV19,TGTGCCAGTAGTGCCTCCGGGACGGCTAATCAGCCCCAGCATTTT,CASSASGTANQPQHF
NA,TRBJ2-7,once,TRBV28,TGTGCCAGCAGTTTAGATTACGAGCAGTACTTC,CASSLDYEQYF
NA,TRBJ1-1,NA,TRBV2,TGTGCCAGCAGTGAACGGCGCCGCTATGAAGCTTTCTTT,CASSERRRYEAFF
TRBD2,TRBJ2-1,few,TRBV5-1,TGCGCCAGCAGCCAACCTGCCGGGACTAGCGGGAGTAGTAGCTACAATGAGCAGTTCTTC,CASSQPAGTSGSSSYNEQFF
NA,TRBJ1-3,NA,TRBV19,TGTGCCAGTAGTACCGTCGGGCGCTCTGGAAACACCATATATTTT,CASSTVGRSGNTIYF
NA,TRBJ1-2,NA,TRBV7-2,TGTGCCAGCAGCTCGAGGGAGGGTCTCTATGGCTACACCTTC,CASSSREGLYGYTF
TRBD2,TRBJ2-1,NA,TRBV7-2,TGTGCCAGCAGCCCTTTGGGAAGCGGGGGGGCCAATGAGCAGTTCTTC,CASSPLGSGGANEQFF
NA,TRBJ2-2,few,TRBV5-1,TGCGCCAGCAGCTTTGAGGAGTCCGACACCGGGGAGCTGTTTTTT,CASSFEESDTGELFF
NA,TRBJ2-3,NA,TRBV28,TGTGCCAGCAGTTTCGGGTCTGGGGATACGCAGTATTTT,CASSFGSGDTQYF
NA,TRBJ1-5,NA,TRBV28,TGTGCCAGCACCAACCAGGCTCAGCCCCAGCATTTT,CASTNQAQPQHF
TRBD1,TRBJ2-2,NA,TRBV19,TGTGCCAGTAGTATCCCCCTGACAGGGGTGGACACCGGGGAGCTGTTTTTT,CASSIPLTGVDTGELFF
NA,TRBJ1-2,NA,TRBV2,TGTGCCAGCAGGTCGAGTGGATCTGGCTACACCTTC,CASRSSGSGYTF
NA,TRBJ1-6,NA,TRBV5-4,TGTGCCAGCAGCTTGGTTTCCGGGGAAGGGGATTCACCCCTCCACTTT,CASSLVSGEGDSPLHF
NA,TRBJ2-3,NA,TRBV7-9,TGTGCCAGCAGCTTCCGGACCAACACAGATACGCAGTATTTT,CASSFRTNTDTQYF
TRBD2,TRBJ2-1,few,TRBV9,TGTGCCAGCAGCGCGGGACTAGCGGGAGGCGTATACAATGAGCAGTTCTTC,CASSAGLAGGVYNEQFF
TRBD1,TRBJ1-1,NA,TRBV28,TGTGCCAGCAGTAGTAGACAGGGGGCGAAGGCTTTCTTT,CASSSRQGAKAFF
TRBD2,TRBJ2-1,NA,TRBV7-2,TGTGCCAGCAGCTTGGACTACCTGGGGAGGGTCTTC,CASSLDYLGRVF
NA,TRBJ1-1,NA,TRBV7-2,TGTGCCAGCCATGGACAACCGAACACTGAAGCTTTCTTT,CASHGQPNTEAFF
NA,TRBJ2-1,NA,TRBV5-4,TGTGCCAGCAGCTTGGGGACAGCCTCCTACAATGAGCAGTTCTTC,CASSLGTASYNEQFF
TRBD2,TRBJ2-1,NA,TRBV6-5,TGTGCCAGCAGGAGCGGGGGGCTTAACAATGAGCAGTTCTTC,CASRSGGLNNEQFF
TRBD1,TRBJ2-7,NA,TRBV29-1,TGCAGCGTTGAAGAGACAGGGGATAAGTACGAGCAGTACTTC,CSVEETGDKYEQYF
NA,TRBJ1-2,NA,TRBV20-1,TGCAGTGCAGCGGATGGCTACACCTTC,CSAADGYTF
NA,TRBJ2-5,NA,TRBV11-3,TGTGCCAGCAGCTCCACAGAGACCCAGTACTTC,CASSSTETQYF
TRBD1,TRBJ2-4,NA,TRBV5-1,TGCGCCAGCAGCAACCCCGGGACAGGGGGACTCATTCAGTACTTC,CASSNPGTGGLIQYF